This T cell receptor beta chain was captured in a study of shared clonotypes between healthy human individuals. General observations from the study: Naive CD4 clonotypes overlapped across several donors at roughly 5.1%.

TCRdb keeps only in-frame clones here, not all; method: immunoSEQ multiplex PCR. Seen here are 2 million or so clones, over 85% observed once, and the top ten hold 0.13%. Regarding this clone: The antigen remains unidentified.

V lost 4 bases, J lost 5 bases, and 10 bases stayed unmatched. CDR3 length: 15 amino acids. From germline, CDR1 is SGHRS and CDR2 YFSETQ. The specimen was naive CD4+ T cells sorted from blood. Subset here: CD45RA+ positively selected. The chain links TRBV5-1 to TRBJ2-7, with 9 bases lining up with TRBD1. This sequence was found in a man younger than 30 in good health. CDR3 protein: CASSRTQGAGNEQYF. CDR3 sequence (DNA): TGCGCCAGCAGCCGAACACAGGGGGCAGGAAACGAGCAGTACTTC.